This TCR beta chain was obtained from a study of cytomegalovirus exposure and HLA in healthy donors (TCRdb year 2017). Context from the whole study: An earlier analysis of approximately 600 of the donors reported about 290 Gb of sequence data and around 120 million unique TCR beta sequences from around 200 million T cells. Roughly 300 gigabases of sequencing data and about 92 million unique TCR sequences made up an early release that covered 500 to 700 HLA-typed donors. Among the approximately 430 genotyped donors, 81% belonged to the genetic ancestry cluster associated with self-reported Caucasian donors. The study aimed to test whether cataloging public T cell receptors could reveal signatures of past pathogen exposure. The study used immunosequencing to profile the T cell repertoires of hundreds of subjects and linked those repertoires to cytomegalovirus serostatus. Besides the first cohort of 500 to 700 subjects, a separate validation cohort made up of roughly 130 different subjects was used. High-throughput TCR immunosequencing, statistical association of individual TCRs with disease status, and machine learning were combined to predict cytomegalovirus infection status. In a later analysis, previously published TCR beta repertoires from 550 to 700 donors were re-analyzed and high-resolution HLA genotyping was added so that TCR occurrence patterns could be studied. Rather than drawing on any new phenotypic data, the later analysis identified candidate immune exposures from TCR beta sequences and the way those sequences occurred across donors. An earlier analysis of around 580 of the donors used high-throughput TCR beta sequencing to judge whether each TCR beta V gene segment behaved as functional or pseudogenic. Donor age, sex, ethnicity and CMV serostatus were compiled alongside the repertoire data. In a later genetic analysis, genome-wide SNP genotypes for about 65% of the roughly 670 donors were used, and that subset was treated as a discovery cohort. Every discovery cohort repertoire had been produced on one sequencing platform. HLA typing included class I and class II loci at four-digit resolution. The number of donors typed differed by locus, with roughly 629-640 for A, B, C, DRB1 and DQB1, around 520 for DQA1, approximately 580 for DPA1, and some 470 for DPB1. Four to six DR-DQ haplotypes were handled as single units for association and clustering, since linkage in the cohort was strong. Among over 350 genotyped donors of the cohort, an average of 235,054 unique TCR beta nucleotide sequences were sequenced per donor, around 18% of them non-productive.

In total, approximately 610 healthy bone marrow donors made up the cohort. At the time of sampling, all cohort members were nominally healthy, though unrecorded immune exposures were likely present. The donor was CMV seronegative and was included in the group of 352 seronegative cohort members. A peripheral blood sample was collected from each donor, and TCR beta sequencing was performed on peripheral blood mononuclear cells. The Qiagen DNeasy Blood Extraction Kit was used to extract genomic DNA from the blood cell samples. As for this clone: It has no known antigen specificity. Qualities for individual bases were not recorded, and no much larger clone is one base off.

The library came from the immunoSEQ multiplex PCR assay. For the multiplex PCR, a mixture combining 60 forward primers for TCR Vbeta segments and 13 reverse primers for TCR Jbeta segments was used. The CDR3 region of rearranged TCR beta genes was amplified from genomic DNA with a multiplex PCR assay. The Illumina HiSeq System was used to sequence the amplified TCR beta libraries as 87-base-pair reads. Concerning the study's data processing: A later analysis tallied around 80 million unique TCR beta chains across the 666 repertoires, and approximately 11 million of those chains were shared by two or more donors. Raw reads were error-corrected and collapsed into unique sequences with a nearest-neighbor algorithm that merged closely related sequences to remove PCR and sequencing errors. V, D and J gene segments were assigned by aligning CDR3 sequences to IMGT reference sequences. For a sequence to be retained, a match of at least six nucleotides to both a V gene segment and a J gene segment was required. Rearrangements were called productive when the CDR3 lacked stop codons and stayed in frame with V and J; all others were non-productive. CDR3 was defined according to IMGT convention as the region running from the second conserved V-encoded cysteine to the conserved J-encoded phenylalanine. Sequences without an unambiguous match to a single V gene segment were excluded from the earlier analysis of approximately 600 of the donors. In an earlier analysis of a few hundred of the donors, V segments were called functional above 56.7% productive rearrangements and were called segregating when the between-donor standard deviation exceeded 5%. A statistical classification framework was built to diagnose cytomegalovirus status from the catalog of TCR beta chain sequences. In a later analysis, TCR nucleotide sequences were compared against IMGT/GENE-DB human TR gene sequences so that V and J genes could be assigned. The TCRdist pipeline was used in a later analysis to assign CDR3 sequences and most-parsimonious VDJ recombination scenarios. In a later analysis, each TCR beta chain was defined by its CDR3 amino acid sequence together with its V-gene family, and reads lacking a unique V-gene family were excluded. As a way to deal with suspected cross-contamination and a sequencing artifact, a later analysis dropped roughly 600 nucleotide sequences that were highly shared and had low generation probability. A later analysis calculated a clonal expansion index for each public chain from normalized within-repertoire ranks of inferred template counts. Generation probabilities in a later analysis came from a VDJ recombination model fitted to out-of-frame rearrangements, and those results were checked against IGoR. In a later analysis, hypergeometric tests were used to score TCR-TCR, TCR-HLA and TCR-CMV co-occurrence, with a repertoire-size bias correction applied to TCR pairs. A later analysis estimated false discovery rates by permuting HLA or CMV assignments 20 times. In a later analysis, co-occurring TCRs were grouped with DBSCAN, and TCRdist sequence similarity was added when clustering was performed within HLA-allele-positive subsets. For co-occurrence clustering, repertoires with fewer than 30,000 or more than 120,000 public chains were excluded, along with roughly 5 repertoires with anomalous nucleotide sharing. Here the immuneACCESS table is served through TCRdb, limited to in-frame sequences with V and J called. Missing clones are a known gap in these copies; in checked studies unresolved V genes cover under half, and the rest lacks a known reason. V and J calls plus clone size are reproduced from that table; the DNA served to infer D and trimming. A total of roughly 170,000 clones appear in this sample, 76% of them only once. Less than 0.9% of the sample is held by the ten biggest clonotypes.

Summary of the overall study and its limitations: Correlated functional status among segregating V segments might be attributable to linkage disequilibrium, but an unknown experimental factor could not be ruled out. An association between a missense DCLRE1C variant and V-gene and J-gene trimming of TCR beta chains was found in a later genetic analysis and replicated in an independent cohort. Roughly uniform sequencing depth across donors was assumed in presence/absence analyses, although this assumption may not hold. Most TCR sequences were seen in very few donors, while some public TCRs were found in many individuals. The classifier was reported to diagnose cytomegalovirus status with high specificity and sensitivity in both the original and validation cohorts. A later analysis reported that several top co-occurrence clusters appeared linked to parvovirus B19, influenza, CMV and Epstein-Barr virus. A cluster of highly shared sequence variants was judged likely to be a technical artifact of the sequencing pipeline. A further reported finding was that TCR beta sequences accurately predicted the HLA-A and HLA-B alleles for most subjects in the first cohort. A later analysis associated about 18,000 TCR beta sequences with specific HLA alleles at a false discovery rate of 0.05. Because HLA typing was unavailable for some donors at each locus, only the typed subset was used in association tests. In vitro tests confirmed that a few of the cytomegalovirus-associated TCR beta chains recognize cytomegalovirus antigens. In the study, some 180 TCR beta chains were listed as associated with cytomegalovirus. In this cohort, only TCR beta chains were sequenced, and detectable features were limited by the absence of alpha or paired-chain data. According to the authors, the approach could potentially be generalized to other disease states and immunological phenotypes. In a later analysis, TCR association rates were found to vary across HLA loci, with the most associated TCRs seen for DRB1 alleles and the fewest for HLA-C alleles. Some IMGT-functional V segments, including TRBV6-2 and TRBV6-3, could not be distinguished by the 87-base-pair reads and were therefore excluded. In an earlier analysis of fewer than 700 of the donors, most TCR beta V segments appeared in productive rearrangements about 90% or about 30% of the time, broadly matching IMGT annotations. Compared with the roughly 710-donor mean, donors in an Asian-associated ancestry cluster had fewer N-insertions in productive TCRs, according to a later genetic analysis. Assigning TCR associations to individual alleles was difficult when HLA alleles, especially DR and DQ, strongly co-occurred. Because counts were too low, about 15 rarely observed V segments, including chromosome 9 orphons, were left out of the earlier analysis of 500 to 650 of the donors. In a later analysis, HLA-associated TCR beta chains showed more clonal expansion and lower generation probabilities than non-associated chains that were equally common. A later analysis found that most CMV-associated TCR beta chains appeared HLA-restricted, with HLA associations seemingly driven largely by CMV exposure. CMV serostatus was the only immune exposure information available for the cohort.

The CDR3 measures 12 amino acids from cysteine to phenylalanine. Only the CDR3 portion is preserved as DNA: 36 bases, with reading frame beginning at the first base. V loses 3 bases, J loses 3 bases, and the germline ends lie 4 bases apart. CDR1 and CDR2, per the germline V gene, are MNHNS and SASEGT. Sequenced sample: PBMCs. The V gene is TRBV6-1 and the J gene is TRBJ2-3; the D gene assignment is ambiguous. This TCR was sampled from a female donor in good health and CMV-seronegative. The DNA sequence follows: TGTGCCAGCAGTGAGTTAACAGATACGCAGTATTTT. The translation is CASSELTDTQYF.